One T cell receptor (beta chain) is described in this entry. The antigen remains unidentified. The method was immunoSEQ multiplex PCR; TCRdb's version includes in-frame clones alone and lacks a portion of them. The sample contains about 150,000 clones, about 91% of which appear only once. Time point of the sample: blood 2 weeks post-SBRT. Indicated treatment: 15 Gy SBRT to primary tumor, nephrectomy 4 weeks later. Clear cell pathology was present in this patient's renal cell carcinoma. This specimen belongs to a study of radiation and T cells in renal cell carcinoma. Whole-study findings and limits: From baseline, blood top tumor clonotypes peaked at 2 weeks post-radiation.

Germline V gives CDR1 SEHNR, CDR2 FQNEAQ (reference sequence). This CDR3 has 18 residues. J was trimmed by 0 bases and V by 1 base; bases with no gene match: 6. Specimen: blood, collected from a patient whose treatment included radiotherapy and nephrectomy. This receptor was identified in a woman in her fifties or sixties with renal cell carcinoma. The chain couples TRBV7-9 to TRBJ2-3; 11 bases line up with TRBD2. The CDR3: CASSLEGTSGTSTDTQYF. In DNA, the CDR3 is TGTGCCAGCAGCTTAGAAGGGACTAGCGGAACTAGCACAGATACGCAGTATTTT.